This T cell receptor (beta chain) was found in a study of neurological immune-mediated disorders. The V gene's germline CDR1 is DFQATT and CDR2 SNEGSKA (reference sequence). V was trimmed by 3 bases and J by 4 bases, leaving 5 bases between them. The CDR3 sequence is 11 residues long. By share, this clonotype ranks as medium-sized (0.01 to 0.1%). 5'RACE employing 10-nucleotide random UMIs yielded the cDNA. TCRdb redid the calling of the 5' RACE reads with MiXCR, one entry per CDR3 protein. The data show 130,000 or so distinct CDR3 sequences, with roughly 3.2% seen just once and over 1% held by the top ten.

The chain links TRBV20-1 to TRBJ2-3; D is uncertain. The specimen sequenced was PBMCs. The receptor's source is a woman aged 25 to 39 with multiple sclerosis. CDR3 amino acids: CSASHSDTQYF. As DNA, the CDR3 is TGCAGTGCTAGCCACTCAGATACGCAGTATTTT.